This TCR beta chain was identified during a study of CD8 T cells in Susac syndrome. Sequencing targeted TCR beta in T cells from blood (CD8+ and CD4+). RNA amounts of 0.5 to 1 ug underwent reverse transcription with random hexamers. TCRdb recomputed calls from the immunoSEQ multiplex PCR reads with MiXCR, one row per CDR3 protein. The table shows around 150,000 distinct CDR3 sequences, with just under 95% occurring only once. V was pared by 7 bases and J by 6 bases, with 16 bases between. This CDR3 is built from 13 residues. Germline CDR1 MNHEY, CDR2 SVGAGI. The clonotype originates from a human donor in good health. The chain has TRBV6-5 and TRBJ2-7; D is possibly TRBD1 (6 bases). Sequencing was done on a sample of CD4+ T cells from PBMCs. The CDR3 is CASTGAGETEQYF. For the CDR3, the DNA is TGTGCCAGCACTGGGGCAGGGGAGACCGAGCAGTACTTC.